The clone carrying this T cell receptor beta chain was recorded many times. Its antigen is undetermined. The data derive from a study of T cells in Graves' hyperthyroidism and ophthalmopathy. V was shortened by 6 bases and J by 4 bases, with 24 bases between the two germline ends. Germline lookup yields CDR1 DFQATT and CDR2 SNEGSKA (reference sequence). This CDR3 has 16 residues. Study results and caveats: In blood, most of the thyroid clonotypes expanded above 0.001 were also present.

Researchers took RNA transcripts and amplified the TCR beta CDR3 regions from them. Carried out on the TCR CDR3, a first-round RT-PCR used the HTBI primer set. Each CDR3 protein gets one entry after TCRdb re-called the multiplex PCR reads with MiXCR. The sample holds more than 300,000 distinct CDR3 sequences, more than 14% seen once. A Clinical Activity Score of at least 3, a NOSPECS grade of at least 4 and a duration under 3 months were recorded in the ophthalmopathy patients. On the basis of clinical symptoms, serum thyroxine and TRAb, thyroid ultrasound and orbital computed tomography, diagnoses were made.

The chain employs TRBV20-1 and TRBJ1-2; a possible D gene is TRBD1 (6 bases). The TCR sequence derives from a woman under 40 with Graves' ophthalmopathy. The material sequenced was blood. CDR3 amino acids: CSADNMNPQGFYGYTF. The CDR3 region has the DNA TGCAGTGCGGACAACATGAATCCACAGGGTTTCTATGGCTACACCTTC.